The rows below give T cell receptor beta chains drawn from one sample of a study of blood T cell repertoires in COVID-19. The method was immunoSEQ multiplex PCR; TCRdb's version includes in-frame clones alone and lacks a portion of them. The profile shows fewer than 500,000 clones, roughly nine tenths of them singletons. The material sequenced was PBMCs or T cells enriched from blood (not recorded which). The receptors shown here come from a man between 25 and 39 years old who had recovered from COVID-19. CDR3s include the opening cysteine and the closing phenylalanine or tryptophan. Fields, in order: D gene, V gene, clone size, J gene, CDR3 protein, CDR3 DNA. The D gene is left open where the match is weak. Clone size is not always given. Where it is, it says once, few, many or a class for expanded clones.

D: TRBD2; V: TRBV27; size: NA; J: TRBJ2-5; CDR3: CASPYPTRGRAGRETQYF; DNA: TGTGCCAGCCCTTACCCCACGCGCGGGAGGGCCGGCAGGGAGACCCAGTACTTC
D: TRBD1; V: TRBV9; size: once; J: TRBJ1-2; CDR3: CASSFSQGGNYGYTF; DNA: TGTGCCAGCAGCTTTAGCCAGGGGGGAAACTATGGCTACACCTTC
D: NA; V: TRBV10-3; size: NA; J: TRBJ1-5; CDR3: CAISTSFFPQHF; DNA: TGTGCCATCAGTACCAGTTTCTTCCCCCAGCATTTT
D: NA; V: TRBV28; size: NA; J: TRBJ1-2; CDR3: CASLGGGYTF; DNA: TGTGCCAGCTTAGGCGGTGGCTACACCTTC
D: TRBD1; V: TRBV28; size: NA; J: TRBJ1-1; CDR3: CASSLSDRGEAFF; DNA: TGTGCCAGCAGTCTCTCGGACAGGGGTGAAGCTTTCTTT
D: TRBD2; V: TRBV7-2; size: NA; J: TRBJ2-1; CDR3: CASSPGGSEYNEQFF; DNA: TGTGCCAGCAGCCCCGGCGGGAGCGAGTACAATGAGCAGTTCTTC
D: TRBD1; V: TRBV5-1; size: once; J: TRBJ2-7; CDR3: CASSLAGTGLREQYF; DNA: TGCGCCAGCAGCTTGGCCGGGACAGGGCTTAGGGAGCAGTACTTC
D: NA; V: TRBV7-2; size: NA; J: TRBJ2-1; CDR3: CASTSWRTEYNEQFF; DNA: TGTGCCAGCACCTCATGGCGGACAGAGTACAATGAGCAGTTCTTC
D: TRBD1; V: TRBV19; size: NA; J: TRBJ1-1; CDR3: CASSGRETGANTEAFF; DNA: TGTGCCAGTAGTGGGCGGGAGACAGGGGCGAACACTGAAGCTTTCTTT
D: TRBD1; V: TRBV5-1; size: NA; J: TRBJ1-4; CDR3: CASSVGDRGDEKLFF; DNA: TGCGCCAGCAGCGTGGGGGACAGAGGGGATGAAAAACTGTTTTTT
D: NA; V: TRBV10-1; size: NA; J: TRBJ1-1; CDR3: CASSETRLIGAFF; DNA: TGCGCCAGCAGTGAGACCCGATTGATCGGAGCTTTCTTT
D: NA; V: TRBV28; size: NA; J: TRBJ2-5; CDR3: CASTKPAREGQETQYF; DNA: TGTGCCAGCACCAAACCGGCCAGAGAGGGCCAAGAGACCCAGTACTTC
D: TRBD1; V: TRBV28; size: NA; J: TRBJ1-4; CDR3: CASGVGTGLNEKLFF; DNA: TGTGCCAGCGGGGTTGGGACAGGCCTAAATGAAAAACTGTTTTTT
D: NA; V: TRBV12-5; size: NA; J: TRBJ2-1; CDR3: CASGLVTGPSYNEQFF; DNA: TGTGCTAGTGGCCTGGTTACAGGGCCCTCCTACAATGAGCAGTTCTTC
D: NA; V: TRBV10-2; size: NA; J: TRBJ2-5; CDR3: CASSEFKQGETQYF; DNA: TGCGCCAGCAGTGAGTTTAAACAGGGTGAGACCCAGTACTTC
D: NA; V: TRBV7-2; size: NA; J: TRBJ1-2; CDR3: CASSSGTYGGYTF; DNA: TGTGCCAGCAGCTCCGGGACATACGGTGGCTACACCTTC
D: NA; V: TRBV28; size: NA; J: TRBJ2-7; CDR3: CASRDSYYEQYF; DNA: TGTGCCAGCAGGGACTCTTACTACGAGCAGTACTTC
D: NA; V: TRBV9; size: NA; J: TRBJ1-1; CDR3: CASSVVVGDYTEAFF; DNA: TGTGCCAGCAGCGTAGTGGTAGGGGATTACACTGAAGCTTTCTTT
D: TRBD1; V: TRBV5-6; size: NA; J: TRBJ1-1; CDR3: CASSPTKTGVTEAFF; DNA: TGTGCCAGCAGCCCAACAAAGACAGGGGTCACTGAAGCTTTCTTT
D: TRBD2; V: TRBV2; size: NA; J: TRBJ2-4; CDR3: CASSRSGLAGGDIQYF; DNA: TGTGCCAGCAGTCGATCAGGACTAGCGGGAGGGGACATTCAGTACTTC
D: TRBD1; V: TRBV5-1; size: NA; J: TRBJ1-6; CDR3: CASSAGQGAGSPLHF; DNA: TGCGCCAGCAGCGCGGGACAGGGGGCTGGTTCACCCCTCCACTTT
D: TRBD2; V: TRBV2; size: NA; J: TRBJ2-7; CDR3: CASGGLAGAGEQYF; DNA: TGTGCCAGCGGCGGACTAGCGGGAGCCGGTGAGCAGTACTTC
D: NA; V: TRBV11-2; size: NA; J: TRBJ1-1; CDR3: CASSLGHGPNTEAFF; DNA: TGTGCCAGCAGCTTAGGCCACGGTCCGAACACTGAAGCTTTCTTT
D: NA; V: TRBV3-1/TRBV3-2; size: NA; J: TRBJ2-7; CDR3: CASSQVSGYYEQYF; DNA: TGTGCCAGCAGCCAAGTGAGCGGCTACTACGAGCAGTACTTC
D: TRBD1; V: TRBV5-1; size: NA; J: TRBJ1-2; CDR3: CASSLGTGGGYTF; DNA: TGCGCCAGCAGCTTGGGGACAGGGGGTGGCTACACCTTC
D: NA; V: TRBV5-1; size: NA; J: TRBJ2-6; CDR3: CASSLASRASSGANVLTF; DNA: TGCGCCAGCAGCTTGGCCTCGCGGGCAAGCTCTGGGGCCAACGTCCTGACTTTC
D: TRBD1; V: TRBV28; size: NA; J: TRBJ2-7; CDR3: CASSSGQGTEQYF; DNA: TGTGCCAGCAGCTCCGGACAGGGAACCGAGCAGTACTTC
D: TRBD2; V: TRBV15; size: NA; J: TRBJ2-3; CDR3: CATSPGLHIADTQYF; DNA: TGTGCCACCAGCCCGGGACTACATATTGCAGATACGCAGTATTTT